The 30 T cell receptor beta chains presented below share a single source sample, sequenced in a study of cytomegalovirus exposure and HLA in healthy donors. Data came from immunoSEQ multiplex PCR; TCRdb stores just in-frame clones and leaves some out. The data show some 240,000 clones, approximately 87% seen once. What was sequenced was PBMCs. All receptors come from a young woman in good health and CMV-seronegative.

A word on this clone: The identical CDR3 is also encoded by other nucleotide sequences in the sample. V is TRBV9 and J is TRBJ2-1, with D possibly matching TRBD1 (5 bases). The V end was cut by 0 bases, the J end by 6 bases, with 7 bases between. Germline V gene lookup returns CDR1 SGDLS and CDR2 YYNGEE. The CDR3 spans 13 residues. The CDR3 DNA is TGTGCCAGCAGCGTAGAAGGGGTCAATGAGCAGTTCTTC. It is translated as CASSVEGVNEQFF.

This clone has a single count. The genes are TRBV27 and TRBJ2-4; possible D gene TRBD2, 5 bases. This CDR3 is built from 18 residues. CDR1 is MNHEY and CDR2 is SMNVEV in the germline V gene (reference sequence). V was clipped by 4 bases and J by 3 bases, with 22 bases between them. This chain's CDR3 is CASSSLLGAGLGKNIQYF. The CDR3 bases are TGTGCCAGCAGTTCCCTTTTGGGTGCGGGTCTGGGCAAAAACATTCAGTACTTC.

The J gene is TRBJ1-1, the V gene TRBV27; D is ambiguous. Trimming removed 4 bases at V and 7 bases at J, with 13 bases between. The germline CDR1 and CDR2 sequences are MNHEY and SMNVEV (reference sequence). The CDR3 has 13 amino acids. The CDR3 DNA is TGTGCCAGCAGTTCAGCGACACTAATTGAAGCTTTCTTT. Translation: CASSSATLIEAFF.

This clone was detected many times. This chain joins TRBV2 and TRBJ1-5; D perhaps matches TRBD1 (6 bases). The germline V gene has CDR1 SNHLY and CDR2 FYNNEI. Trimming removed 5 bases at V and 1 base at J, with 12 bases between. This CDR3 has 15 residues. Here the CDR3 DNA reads TGTGCCAGCAGTACCGGACAGTTGAGCAATCAGCCCCAGCATTTT. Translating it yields CASSTGQLSNQPQHF.

CDR3 in amino acids: CATQGRVATDTQYF. The DNA of the CDR3 is TGTGCCACCCAGGGGAGGGTCGCCACAGATACGCAGTATTTT. The chain carries TRBV28 and TRBJ2-3; D perhaps matches TRBD2 (7 bases). Germline CDR1 reads MDHEN; CDR2 reads SYDVKM. The CDR3 is 14 residues long. Between the trimmed V and J ends, which lost 10 bases and 2 bases, there was a span of 16 bases.

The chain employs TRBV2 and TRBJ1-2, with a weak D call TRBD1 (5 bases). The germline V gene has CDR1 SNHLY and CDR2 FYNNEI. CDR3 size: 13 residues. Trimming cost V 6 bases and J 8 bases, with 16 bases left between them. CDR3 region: CASSVRVRKGYTF. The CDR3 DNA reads TGTGCCAGCAGCGTCAGGGTGCGAAAAGGCTACACCTTC.

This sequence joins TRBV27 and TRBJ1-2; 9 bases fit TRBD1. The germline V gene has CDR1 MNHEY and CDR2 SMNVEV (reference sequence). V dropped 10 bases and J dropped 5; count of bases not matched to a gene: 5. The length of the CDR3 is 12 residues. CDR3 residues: CATKTGGYGYTF. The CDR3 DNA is TGTGCCACTAAGACAGGGGGATATGGCTACACCTTC.

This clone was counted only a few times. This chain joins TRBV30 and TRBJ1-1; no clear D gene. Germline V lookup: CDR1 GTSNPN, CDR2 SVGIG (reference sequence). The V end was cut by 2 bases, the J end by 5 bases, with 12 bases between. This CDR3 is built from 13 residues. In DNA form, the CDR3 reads TGTGCCTGGAGTCCTCAGCTAGGGACTGAAGCTTTCTTT. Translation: CAWSPQLGTEAFF.

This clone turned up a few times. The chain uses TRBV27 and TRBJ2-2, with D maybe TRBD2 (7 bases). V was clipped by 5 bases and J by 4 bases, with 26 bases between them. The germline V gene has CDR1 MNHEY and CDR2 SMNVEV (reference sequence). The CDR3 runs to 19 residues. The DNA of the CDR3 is TGTGCCAGCAGTCCCACCGACCGACAGGCGGGAGACGGCACCGGGGAGCTGTTTTTT. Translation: CASSPTDRQAGDGTGELFF.

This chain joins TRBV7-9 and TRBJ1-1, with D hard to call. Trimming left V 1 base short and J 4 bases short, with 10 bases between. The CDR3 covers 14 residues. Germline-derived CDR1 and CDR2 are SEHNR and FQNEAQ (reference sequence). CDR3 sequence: CASSLEFPLTEAFF. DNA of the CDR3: TGTGCCAGCAGCTTAGAGTTTCCACTCACTGAAGCTTTCTTT. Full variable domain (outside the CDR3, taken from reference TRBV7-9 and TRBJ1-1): DTGVSQNPRHKITKRGQNVTFRCDPISEHNRLYWYRQTLGQGPEFLTYFQNEAQLEKSRLLSDRFSAERPKGSFSTLEIQRTEQGDSAMYLCASSLEFPLTEAFFGQGTRLTVV.

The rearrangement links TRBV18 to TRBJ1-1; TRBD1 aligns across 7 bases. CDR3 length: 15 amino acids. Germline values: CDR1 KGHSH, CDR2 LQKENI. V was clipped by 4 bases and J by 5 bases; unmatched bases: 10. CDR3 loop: CASSLRRGSNTEAFF. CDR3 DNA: TGTGCCAGCTCACTACGCAGGGGGTCAAATACTGAAGCTTTCTTT. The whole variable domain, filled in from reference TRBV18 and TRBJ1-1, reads NAGVMQNPRHLVRRRGQEARLRCSPMKGHSHVYWYRQLPEEGLKFMVYLQKENIIDESGMPKERFSAEFPKEGPSILRIQQVVRGDSAAYFCASSLRRGSNTEAFFGQGTRLTVV.

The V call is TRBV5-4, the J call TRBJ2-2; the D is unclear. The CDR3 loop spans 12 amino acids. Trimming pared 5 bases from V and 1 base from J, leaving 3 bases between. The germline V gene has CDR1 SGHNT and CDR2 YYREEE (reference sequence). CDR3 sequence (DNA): TGTGCCAGCAGAGGGAACACCGGGGAGCTGTTTTTT. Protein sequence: CASRGNTGELFF. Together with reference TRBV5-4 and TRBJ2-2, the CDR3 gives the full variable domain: ETGVTQSPTHLIKTRGQQVTLRCSSQSGHNTVSWYQQALGQGPQFIFQYYREEENGRGNFPPRFSGLQFPNYSSELNVNALELDDSALYLCASRGNTGELFFGEGSRLTVL.

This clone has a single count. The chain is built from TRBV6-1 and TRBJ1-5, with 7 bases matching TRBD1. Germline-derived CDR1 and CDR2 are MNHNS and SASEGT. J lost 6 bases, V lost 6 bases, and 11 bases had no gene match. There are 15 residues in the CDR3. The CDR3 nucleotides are TGTGCCAGCAGCGCCGACAGGGATCGGGGTCAGCCCCAGCATTTT. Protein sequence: CASSADRDRGQPQHF.

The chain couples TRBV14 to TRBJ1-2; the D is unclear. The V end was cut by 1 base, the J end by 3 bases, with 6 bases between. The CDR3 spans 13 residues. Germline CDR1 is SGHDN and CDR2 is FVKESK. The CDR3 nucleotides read TGTGCCAGCAGCCAAGCCGGGGACTATGGCTACACCTTC. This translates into CASSQAGDYGYTF.

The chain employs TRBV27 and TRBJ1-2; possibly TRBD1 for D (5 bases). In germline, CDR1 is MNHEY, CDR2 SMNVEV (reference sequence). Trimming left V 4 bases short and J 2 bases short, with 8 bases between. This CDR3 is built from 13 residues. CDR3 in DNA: TGTGCCAGCAGTTCGGGACGGAACTATGGCTACACCTTC. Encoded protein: CASSSGRNYGYTF.

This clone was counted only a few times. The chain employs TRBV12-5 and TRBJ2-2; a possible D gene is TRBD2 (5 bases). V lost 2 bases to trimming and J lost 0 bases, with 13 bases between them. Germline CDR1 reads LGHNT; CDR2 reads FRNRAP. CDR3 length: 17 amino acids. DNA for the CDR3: TGTGCTAGTGGTTTGCTGCAGGACTTCTCGAACACCGGGGAGCTGTTTTTT. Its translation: CASGLLQDFSNTGELFF. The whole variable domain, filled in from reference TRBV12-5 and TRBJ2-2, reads DARVTQTPRHKVTEMGQEVTMRCQPILGHNTVFWYRQTMMQGLELLAYFRNRAPLDDSGMPKDRFSAEMPDATLATLKIQPSEPRDSAVYFCASGLLQDFSNTGELFFGEGSRLTVL.

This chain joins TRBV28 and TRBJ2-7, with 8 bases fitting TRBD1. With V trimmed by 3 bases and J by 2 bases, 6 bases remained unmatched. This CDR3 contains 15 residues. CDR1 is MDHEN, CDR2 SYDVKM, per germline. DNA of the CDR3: TGTGCCAGCAGTTTGTCTGCAGGGGGCCCCTACGAGCAGTACTTC. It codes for CASSLSAGGPYEQYF.

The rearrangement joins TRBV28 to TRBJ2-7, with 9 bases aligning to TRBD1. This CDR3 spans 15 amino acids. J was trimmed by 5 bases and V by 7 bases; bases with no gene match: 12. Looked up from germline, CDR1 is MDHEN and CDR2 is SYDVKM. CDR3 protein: CASTSPGQGLNEQYF. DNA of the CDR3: TGTGCCAGCACGAGCCCGGGACAGGGTTTAAACGAGCAGTACTTC.

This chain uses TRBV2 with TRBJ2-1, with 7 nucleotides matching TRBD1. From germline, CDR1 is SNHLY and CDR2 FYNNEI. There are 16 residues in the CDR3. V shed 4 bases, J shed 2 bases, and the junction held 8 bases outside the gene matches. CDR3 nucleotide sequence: TGTGCCAGCAGTGTTGGGGGCCAGGGGGCCTACAATGAGCAGTTCTTC. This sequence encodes CASSVGGQGAYNEQFF.

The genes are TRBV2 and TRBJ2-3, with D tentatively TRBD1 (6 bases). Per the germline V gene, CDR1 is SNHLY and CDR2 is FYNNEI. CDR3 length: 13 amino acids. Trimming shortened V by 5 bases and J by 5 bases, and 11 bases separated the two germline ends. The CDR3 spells CASSSSRGDTQYF. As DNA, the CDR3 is TGTGCCAGCAGTAGCTCCAGGGGAGATACGCAGTATTTT.

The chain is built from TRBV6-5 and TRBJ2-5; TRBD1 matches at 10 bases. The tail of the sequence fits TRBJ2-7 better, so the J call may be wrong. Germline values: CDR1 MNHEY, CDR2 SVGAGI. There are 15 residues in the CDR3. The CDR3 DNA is TGTGCCAGCAGTTACCCGGGACAGGGGATCTACGAGCAGTACTTC. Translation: CASSYPGQGIYEQYF.

In nucleotides, the CDR3 is TGTGCCAGCAGCCCCCCCCGGGGGAACGGGGAGCTGTTTTTT. Protein product: CASSPPRGNGELFF. The chain employs TRBV9 and TRBJ2-2; D perhaps matches TRBD2 (6 bases). The CDR3 totals 14 residues. The V and J ends lost 4 bases and 7 bases respectively, with 14 bases between them. CDR1 SGDLS and CDR2 YYNGEE come from the germline V gene.

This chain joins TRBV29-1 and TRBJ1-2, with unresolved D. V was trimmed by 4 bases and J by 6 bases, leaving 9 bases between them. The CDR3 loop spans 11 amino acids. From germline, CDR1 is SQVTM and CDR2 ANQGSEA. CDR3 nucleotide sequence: TGCAGCGTTGTTGGAGGGAATGGCTACACCTTC. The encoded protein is CSVVGGNGYTF.

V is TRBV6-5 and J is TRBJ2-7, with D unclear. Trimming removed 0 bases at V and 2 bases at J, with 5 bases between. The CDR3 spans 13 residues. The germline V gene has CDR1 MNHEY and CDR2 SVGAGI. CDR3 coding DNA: TGTGCCAGCAGTTACTCCGACGCCTACGAGCAGTACTTC. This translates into CASSYSDAYEQYF.

The CDR3 region is CASSYMAEAFF. The CDR3 DNA is TGTGCCAGCAGTTACATGGCTGAAGCTTTCTTT. V usage is TRBV6-5 and J usage is TRBJ1-1; D gene unclear. This CDR3 has 11 amino acids. Germline V gene lookup returns CDR1 MNHEY and CDR2 SVGAGI. With 2 bases removed from V and 6 bases from J, the gap between germline ends came to 4 bases.

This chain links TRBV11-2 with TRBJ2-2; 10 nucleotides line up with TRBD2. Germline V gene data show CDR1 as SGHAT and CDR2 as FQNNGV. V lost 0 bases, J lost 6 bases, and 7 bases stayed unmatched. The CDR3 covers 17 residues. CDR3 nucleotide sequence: TGTGCCAGCAGCTTAGATTTTAGGCTAGCGGGAGCCGGGGAGCTGTTTTTT. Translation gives CASSLDFRLAGAGELFF.

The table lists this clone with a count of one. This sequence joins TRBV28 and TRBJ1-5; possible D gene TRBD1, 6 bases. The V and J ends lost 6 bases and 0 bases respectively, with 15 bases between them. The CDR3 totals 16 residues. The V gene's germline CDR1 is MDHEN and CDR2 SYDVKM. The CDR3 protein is CASSRLTGYSNQPQHF. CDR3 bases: TGTGCCAGCAGCCGCTTGACAGGCTATAGCAATCAGCCCCAGCATTTT.

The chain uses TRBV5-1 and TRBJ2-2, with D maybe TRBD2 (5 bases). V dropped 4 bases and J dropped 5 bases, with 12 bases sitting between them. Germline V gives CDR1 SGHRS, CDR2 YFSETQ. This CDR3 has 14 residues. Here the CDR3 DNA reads TGCGCCAGCAGCCTGACATCGGGGACCGGGGAGCTGTTTTTT. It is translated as CASSLTSGTGELFF.

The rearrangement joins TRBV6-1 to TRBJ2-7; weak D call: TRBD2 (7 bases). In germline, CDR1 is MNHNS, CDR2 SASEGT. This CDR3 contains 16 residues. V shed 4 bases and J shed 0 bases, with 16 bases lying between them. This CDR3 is CASSGGGPRSSYEQYF. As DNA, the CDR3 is TGTGCCAGCAGTGGGGGGGGCCCCAGGAGCTCCTACGAGCAGTACTTC.

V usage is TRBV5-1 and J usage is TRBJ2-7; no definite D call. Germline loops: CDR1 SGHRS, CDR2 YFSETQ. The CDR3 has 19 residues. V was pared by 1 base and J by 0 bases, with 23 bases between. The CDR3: CASSLTPYRLSTPSYEQYF. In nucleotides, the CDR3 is TGCGCCAGCAGCTTGACCCCCTATAGGCTTTCGACCCCCTCCTACGAGCAGTACTTC.